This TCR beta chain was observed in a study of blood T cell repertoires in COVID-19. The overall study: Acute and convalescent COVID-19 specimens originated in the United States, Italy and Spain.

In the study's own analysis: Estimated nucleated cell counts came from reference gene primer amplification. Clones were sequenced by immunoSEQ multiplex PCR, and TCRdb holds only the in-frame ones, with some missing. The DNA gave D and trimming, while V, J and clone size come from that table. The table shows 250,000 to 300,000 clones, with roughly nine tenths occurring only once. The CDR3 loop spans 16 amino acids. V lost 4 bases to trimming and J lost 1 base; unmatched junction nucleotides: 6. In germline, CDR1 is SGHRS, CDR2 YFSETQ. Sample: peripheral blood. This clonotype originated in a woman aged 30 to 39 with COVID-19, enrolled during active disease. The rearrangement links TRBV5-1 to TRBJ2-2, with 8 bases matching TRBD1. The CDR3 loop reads CASSTGGTGNTGELFF. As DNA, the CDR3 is TGCGCCAGCAGCACTGGAGGGACAGGGAACACCGGGGAGCTGTTTTTT.